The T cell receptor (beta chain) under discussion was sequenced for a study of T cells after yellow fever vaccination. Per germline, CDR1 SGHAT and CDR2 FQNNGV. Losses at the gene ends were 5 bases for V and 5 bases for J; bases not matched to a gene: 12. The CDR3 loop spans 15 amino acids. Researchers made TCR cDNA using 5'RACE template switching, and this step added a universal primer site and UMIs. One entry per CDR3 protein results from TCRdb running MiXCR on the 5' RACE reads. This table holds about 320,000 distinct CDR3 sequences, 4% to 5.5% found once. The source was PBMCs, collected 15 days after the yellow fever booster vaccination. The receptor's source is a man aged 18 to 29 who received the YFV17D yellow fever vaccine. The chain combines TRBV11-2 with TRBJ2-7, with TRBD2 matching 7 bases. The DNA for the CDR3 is TGTGCCAGCAGCCCTAGGAGAGGGGAGGGCCACGAGCAGTACTTC. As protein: CASSPRRGEGHEQYF.